This T cell receptor beta chain was observed in a study of blood T cell repertoires in COVID-19. The CDR3 runs to 17 residues. V was shortened by 0 bases and J by 0 bases, with 12 bases between the two germline ends. Germline V lookup: CDR1 LGHNA, CDR2 YNFKEQ. Sequenced by immunoSEQ multiplex PCR; TCRdb stores in-frame clones only, minus some. The repertoire holds roughly 120,000 clones, with over 60% as singletons. This receptor was taken from a man in his 70s with acute or convalescent COVID-19. Specimen: peripheral blood. The chain links TRBV4-2 to TRBJ2-1, with unresolved D. CDR3 loop: CASSQDAATYSYNEQFF. The CDR3 DNA reads as TGTGCCAGCAGCCAAGACGCGGCGACTTACTCCTACAATGAGCAGTTCTTC.